This T cell receptor beta chain is from a study of CD8 T cells in ankylosing spondylitis. Using its own MiXCR run on the 5' RACE reads, TCRdb lists one record per CDR3 protein. The table records about 110,000 distinct CDR3 sequences, approximately 25% of them present only once. Trimming cost V 3 bases and J 5 bases; bases outside gene matches: 8. This CDR3 is built from 15 residues. From germline, CDR1 is SQVTM and CDR2 ANQGSEA. The receptor was isolated from a male donor with ankylosing spondylitis. The chain couples TRBV29-1 to TRBJ2-1, with TRBD2 matching over 9 bases. The sample taken for sequencing was synovial fluid, either unsorted or a sorted T cell fraction (not recorded which). The CDR3 region is CSVEGTTSGNNEQFF. In nucleotides, the CDR3 is TGCAGCGTTGAGGGAACGACTAGCGGCAACAATGAGCAGTTCTTC.